Following are 7 T cell receptor beta chains from one sample sequenced in a study of cytomegalovirus exposure and HLA in healthy donors. PCR primers comprised 60 Vbeta and 13 Jbeta primers. Assay used: immunoSEQ multiplex PCR; TCRdb lists only in-frame clones, some missing. The sample carries 150,000 to 200,000 clones, roughly 85% recorded once. Sequencing input: PBMCs. The receptors stem from a man aged 45 to 65 in good health and CMV-seropositive.

The V gene is TRBV7-9, the J gene TRBJ2-5, with 15 bases matching TRBD2. V lost 4 bases to trimming and J lost 4 bases; unmatched junction nucleotides: 10. Germline CDR1 is SEHNR and CDR2 is FQNEAQ (reference sequence). The CDR3 runs to 18 residues. CDR3 sequence reads: CASSWGLAGGLRRETQYF. In nucleotides, the CDR3 is TGTGCCAGCAGCTGGGGACTAGCGGGGGGACTACGCCGAGAGACCCAGTACTTC.

This chain joins TRBV2 and TRBJ2-5, with 8 bases matching TRBD1. The length of the CDR3 is 17 residues. Per the germline V gene, CDR1 is SNHLY and CDR2 is FYNNEI. The J segment lost 3 bases and the V segment lost 6 bases, leaving 15 bases of the junction unmatched. The CDR3 bases are TGTGCCAGCAGGAGAAGAGGACAGGGTGGAGGTAAAGAGACCCAGTACTTC. It encodes CASRRRGQGGGKETQYF.

J is TRBJ2-1 and V is TRBV7-9; the D gene is possibly TRBD2 (6 bases). The CDR3 loop spans 11 amino acids. Trimming pared 3 bases from V and 10 bases from J, leaving 7 bases between. CDR1 is SEHNR and CDR2 is FQNEAQ in the germline V gene (reference sequence). CDR3 bases: TGTGCCAGCAGCTTCCGGGGGGAGCAGTTCTTC. Protein product: CASSFRGEQFF.

The gene calls are TRBV2 and TRBJ1-4, with D possibly matching TRBD1 (6 bases). The CDR3 is 16 amino acids. From germline, CDR1 is SNHLY and CDR2 FYNNEI. V dropped 3 bases and J dropped 4 bases, with 15 bases sitting between them. The CDR3, as DNA: TGTGCCAGCAGTGACCCGGGACAAGACCTTAATGAAAAACTGTTTTTT. Residues: CASSDPGQDLNEKLFF.

This sequence joins TRBV5-1 and TRBJ2-1; TRBD2 agrees at 14 bases. Germline V CDR1 and CDR2: SGHRS, YFSETQ. There are 18 residues in the CDR3. J lost 7 bases, V lost 0 bases, and 9 bases had no gene match. The CDR3 bases are TGCGCCAGCAGCTTGGGAGGGACTAGCGGGGGCTATACAAATGAGCAGTTCTTC. Translation: CASSLGGTSGGYTNEQFF.

The genes are TRBV11-2 and TRBJ2-2; D possibly corresponds to TRBD1 (6 bases). In germline, CDR1 is SGHAT, CDR2 FQNNGV. The CDR3 spans 17 residues. V was pared by 5 bases and J by 6 bases, with 22 bases between. CDR3 loop: CASSTHLYRELAGELFF. CDR3 DNA sequence: TGTGCCAGCAGCACCCACCTTTACAGGGAATTGGCCGGGGAGCTGTTTTTT.

The chain joins TRBV7-9 to TRBJ2-3; 7 bases agree with TRBD2. In germline, CDR1 is SEHNR, CDR2 FQNEAQ (reference sequence). V lost 3 bases and J lost 0; bases outside the gene matches: 6. The CDR3 covers 16 residues. The CDR3 is CASSLGGWTSTDTQYF. CDR3 sequence (DNA): TGTGCCAGCAGCTTGGGGGGGTGGACTAGCACAGATACGCAGTATTTT. Variable domain in full (rest from reference TRBV7-9 and TRBJ2-3): DTGVSQNPRHKITKRGQNVTFRCDPISEHNRLYWYRQTLGQGPEFLTYFQNEAQLEKSRLLSDRFSAERPKGSFSTLEIQRTEQGDSAMYLCASSLGGWTSTDTQYFGPGTRLTVL.